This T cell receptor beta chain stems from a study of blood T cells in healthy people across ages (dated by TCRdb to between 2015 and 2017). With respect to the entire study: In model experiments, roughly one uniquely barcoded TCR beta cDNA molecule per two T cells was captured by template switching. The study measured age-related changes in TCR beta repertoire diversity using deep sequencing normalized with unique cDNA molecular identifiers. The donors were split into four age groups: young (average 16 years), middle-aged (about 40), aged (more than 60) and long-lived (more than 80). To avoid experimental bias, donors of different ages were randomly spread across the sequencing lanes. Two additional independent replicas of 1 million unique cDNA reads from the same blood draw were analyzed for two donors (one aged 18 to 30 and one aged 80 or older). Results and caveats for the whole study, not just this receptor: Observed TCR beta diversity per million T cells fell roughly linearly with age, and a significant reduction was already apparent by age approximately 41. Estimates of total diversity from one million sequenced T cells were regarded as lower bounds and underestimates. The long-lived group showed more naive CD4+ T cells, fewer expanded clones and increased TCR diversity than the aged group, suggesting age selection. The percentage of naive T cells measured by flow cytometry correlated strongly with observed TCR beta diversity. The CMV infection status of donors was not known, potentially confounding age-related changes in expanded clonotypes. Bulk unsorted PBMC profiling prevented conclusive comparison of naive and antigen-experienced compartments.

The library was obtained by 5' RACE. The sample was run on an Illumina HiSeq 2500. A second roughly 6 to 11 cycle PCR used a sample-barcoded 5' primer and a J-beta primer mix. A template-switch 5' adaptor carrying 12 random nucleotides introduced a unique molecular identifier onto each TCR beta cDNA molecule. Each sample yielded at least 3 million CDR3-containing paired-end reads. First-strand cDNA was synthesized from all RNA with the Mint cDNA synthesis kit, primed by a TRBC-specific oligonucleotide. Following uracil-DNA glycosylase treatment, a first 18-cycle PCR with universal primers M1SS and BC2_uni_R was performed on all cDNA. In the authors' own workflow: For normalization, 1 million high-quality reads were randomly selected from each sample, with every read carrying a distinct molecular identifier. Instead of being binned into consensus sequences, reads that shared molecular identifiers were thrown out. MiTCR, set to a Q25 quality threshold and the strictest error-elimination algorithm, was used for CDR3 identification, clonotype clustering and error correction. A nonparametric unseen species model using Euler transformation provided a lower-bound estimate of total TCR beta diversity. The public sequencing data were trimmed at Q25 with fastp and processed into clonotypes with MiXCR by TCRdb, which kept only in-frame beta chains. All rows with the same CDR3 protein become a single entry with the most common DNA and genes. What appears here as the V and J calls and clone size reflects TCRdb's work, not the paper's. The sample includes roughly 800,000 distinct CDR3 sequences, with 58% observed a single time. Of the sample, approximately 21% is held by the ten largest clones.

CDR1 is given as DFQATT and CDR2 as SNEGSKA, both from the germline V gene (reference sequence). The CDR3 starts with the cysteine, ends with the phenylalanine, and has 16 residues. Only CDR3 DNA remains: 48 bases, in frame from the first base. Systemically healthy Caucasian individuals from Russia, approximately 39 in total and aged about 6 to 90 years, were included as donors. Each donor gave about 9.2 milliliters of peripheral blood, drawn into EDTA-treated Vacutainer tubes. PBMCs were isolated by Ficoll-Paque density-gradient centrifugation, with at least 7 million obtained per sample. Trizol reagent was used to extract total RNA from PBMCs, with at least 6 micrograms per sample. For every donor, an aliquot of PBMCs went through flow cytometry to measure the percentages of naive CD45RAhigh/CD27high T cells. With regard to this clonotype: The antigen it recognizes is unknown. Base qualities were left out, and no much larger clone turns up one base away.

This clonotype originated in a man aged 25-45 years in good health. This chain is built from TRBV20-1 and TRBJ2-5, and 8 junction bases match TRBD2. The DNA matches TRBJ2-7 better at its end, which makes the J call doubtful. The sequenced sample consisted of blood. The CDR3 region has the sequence CSAPLSVRSGIGEQYF. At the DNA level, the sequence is TGCAGTGCCCCCCTTTCAGTTCGTAGCGGGATAGGCGAGCAGTACTTC.